Below, 21 T cell receptor beta chains from the same sample are listed, as sequenced in a study of shared clonotypes between healthy human individuals. Naive CD8 cells comprised CD45RO-negative, CCR7-positively selected cells, excluding terminally differentiated effector memory CD45RA+ cells. TCRdb's table, derived via immunoSEQ multiplex PCR, lists solely in-frame clones and lacks some. The repertoire holds 1.5 million to 2.5 million clones, with roughly 94% as singletons. The specimen was naive CD8+ T cells sorted from blood. The receptors come from a man younger than 35 in good health.

V usage is TRBV15 and J usage is TRBJ2-2; 8 nucleotides line up with TRBD2. Per germline, CDR1 LNHNV and CDR2 YYDKDF (reference sequence). V gave up 0 bases and J gave up 7 bases; unmatched junction bases: 10. There are 17 residues in the CDR3. CDR3 sequence: CATSRDPESGSYGELFF. The CDR3 DNA reads TGTGCCACCAGCAGAGATCCCGAAAGCGGGAGCTACGGGGAGCTGTTTTTT.

The chain couples TRBV5-6 to TRBJ2-7; D possibly corresponds to TRBD1 (5 bases). V lost 4 bases, J lost 2 bases, and 13 bases lay in between. The CDR3 runs 14 residues. The germline V gene encodes CDR1 SGHDT and CDR2 YYEEEE. The CDR3 DNA is TGTGCCAGCAGCCTCGACTTAGGGGCCTACGAGCAGTACTTC. This codes for CASSLDLGAYEQYF.

The chain joins TRBV9 to TRBJ2-7, with D tentatively TRBD2 (6 bases). This CDR3 comprises 13 residues. The ends were cut back, 1 base at V and 6 bases at J, with 11 bases in the middle. Germline V gene sequence: CDR1 SGDLS, CDR2 YYNGEE. Here the CDR3 reads CASSVRGGSEQYF. CDR3 bases: TGTGCCAGCAGCGTACGGGGAGGCTCCGAGCAGTACTTC.

The rearrangement links TRBV19 to TRBJ2-7; the D gene is possibly TRBD1 (6 bases). V was trimmed by 3 bases and J by 4 bases, leaving 13 bases between them. Germline V gives CDR1 LNHDA, CDR2 SQIVND (reference sequence). The CDR3 covers 14 residues. CDR3: CASSMTPGEYEQYF. The CDR3 DNA follows: TGTGCCAGTAGTATGACGCCAGGGGAGTACGAGCAGTACTTC.

The V and J genes are TRBV4-3 and TRBJ1-3; D is undetermined. This CDR3 has 16 amino acids. The germline V gene encodes CDR1 LGHNA and CDR2 YSLEER. Trimming pared 4 bases from V and 4 bases from J, leaving 17 bases between. The chain's CDR3 is CASSRGYDKQGNTIYF. CDR3 bases: TGCGCCAGCAGCCGAGGTTACGATAAGCAAGGAAACACCATATATTTT.

A remark on this clone: Other DNA sequences from this sample encode an identical CDR3 as well. This chain joins TRBV2 and TRBJ1-5; D is perhaps TRBD1 (5 bases). V was cut by 2 bases and J by 4 bases, with 12 bases left in between. Germline V lookup: CDR1 SNHLY, CDR2 FYNNEI. This CDR3 contains 15 residues. CDR3 nucleotides: TGTGCCAGCAGTGAATGGACTGAGGGGAATCAGCCCCAGCATTTT. It translates to CASSEWTEGNQPQHF.

V is TRBV7-9 and J is TRBJ2-7; D is undetermined. CDR1 and CDR2 from the germline V gene are SEHNR and FQNEAQ (reference sequence). V shed 3 bases and J shed 3 bases, with 9 bases lying between them. The CDR3 contains 13 residues. The CDR3 sequence is CASSLSEDYEQYF. Here the CDR3 DNA reads TGTGCCAGCAGCTTGAGTGAAGACTACGAGCAGTACTTC.

CDR3 sequence reads: CASSLGGSAEQYF. CDR3 DNA: TGTGCCAGCAGTTTAGGTGGATCGGCCGAGCAGTACTTC. This chain connects TRBV27 to TRBJ2-7; D uncertain. CDR3 length equals 13 residues. The germline V gene encodes CDR1 MNHEY and CDR2 SMNVEV (reference sequence). V was clipped by 2 bases and J by 6 bases, with 11 bases between them.

V and J are TRBV9 and TRBJ2-5, with D unresolved. The germline V and J ends were trimmed by 3 bases and 5 bases, with 8 bases remaining between them. CDR1 is SGDLS, CDR2 YYNGEE, per germline. This CDR3 contains 12 residues. The CDR3 reads CASSAHGETQYF. CDR3 nucleotides: TGTGCCAGCAGCGCCCACGGCGAGACCCAGTACTTC.

The genes are TRBV6-4 and TRBJ2-1, with a tentative D call TRBD1 (6 bases). CDR1 is MRHNA and CDR2 is SNTAGT in the germline V gene. The CDR3 spans 16 residues. Deletions cut 0 bases from V and 2 bases from J, with 11 bases between. CDR3 in DNA: TGTGCCAGCAGTGACTCGTTTGGGGGCACCTACAATGAGCAGTTCTTC. It is translated as CASSDSFGGTYNEQFF.

In this sample, this clone turned up once. V is TRBV5-8 and J is TRBJ2-2; TRBD1 might be the D (6 bases). Germline V gene data show CDR1 as SGHTS and CDR2 as YDEGEE. Trimming shortened V by 3 bases and J by 7 bases, and 13 bases separated the two germline ends. CDR3 size: 14 residues. The CDR3 reads CASSSLRQVGELFF. DNA of the CDR3: TGTGCCAGCAGCTCCTTACGACAGGTCGGGGAGCTGTTTTTT.

This chain links TRBV6-5 with TRBJ2-6; D not resolved. Germline CDR1 and CDR2: MNHEY and SVGAGI. Trimming removed 2 bases from V and 1 base from J, with 6 bases in between. The CDR3 consists of 15 residues. CDR3 bases: TGTGCCAGCAGTTACGGGGATTCTGGGGCCAACGTCCTGACTTTC. Amino acid sequence: CASSYGDSGANVLTF.

The chain links TRBV19 to TRBJ2-7; D uncertain. V lost 3 bases to trimming and J lost 4 bases, with 16 bases between them. The germline V gene encodes CDR1 LNHDA and CDR2 SQIVND (reference sequence). This CDR3 contains 15 residues. CDR3 DNA: TGTGCCAGTAGTATGAGGCCAGCCACTTTGTACGAGCAGTACTTC. Protein sequence: CASSMRPATLYEQYF.

This clone appeared once. V and J are TRBV19 and TRBJ2-7, with 12 bases aligning to TRBD1. The germline gives CDR1 LNHDA, CDR2 SQIVND (reference sequence). V lost 6 bases to trimming and J lost 5 bases; unmatched junction nucleotides: 2. The CDR3 is 13 amino acids. This CDR3 reads CASSRDRGHEQYF. CDR3 sequence (DNA): TGTGCCAGTAGCCGGGACAGGGGGCACGAGCAGTACTTC.

The chain recombines TRBV27 with TRBJ2-7, with 8 nucleotides matching TRBD1. The V and J ends lost 1 base and 4 bases, in that order; junction bases with no gene match: 9. CDR1 is MNHEY, CDR2 SMNVEV, per germline (reference sequence). This CDR3 region has 16 residues. The CDR3 region is CASSLLPRGRLYEQYF. The CDR3 coding sequence is TGTGCCAGCAGTTTATTGCCCAGGGGGCGGCTTTACGAGCAGTACTTC.

This chain connects TRBV28 to TRBJ1-5; D unclear. V dropped 6 bases and J dropped 2 bases, with 8 bases sitting between them. Germline V gene lookup returns CDR1 MDHEN and CDR2 SYDVKM. The CDR3 length is 13 residues. CDR3 sequence reads: CASRSAGNQPQHF. As DNA, the CDR3 is TGTGCCAGCAGGTCTGCGGGCAATCAGCCCCAGCATTTT. The whole variable domain, remainder taken from reference TRBV28 and TRBJ1-5, is DVKVTQSSRYLVKRTGEKVFLECVQDMDHENMFWYRQDPGLGLRLIYFSYDVKMKEKGDIPEGYSVSREKKERFSLILESASTNQTSMYLCASRSAGNQPQHFGDGTRLSIL.

V is TRBV28 and J is TRBJ2-7, with 8 bases matching TRBD1. The CDR3 covers 16 residues. V was pared by 4 bases and J by 0 bases, with 8 bases of the junction left unmatched. From germline, CDR1 is MDHEN and CDR2 SYDVKM. DNA for the CDR3: TGTGCCAGCAGTTACTCCACAGGGGGTCTCTCCTACGAGCAGTACTTC. The encoded protein is CASSYSTGGLSYEQYF.

The chain carries TRBV6-6 and TRBJ2-7; D is possibly TRBD2 (6 bases). The germline V gene encodes CDR1 MNHNY and CDR2 SVGAGI (reference sequence). This CDR3 has 15 residues. V lost 1 base and J 2 bases, leaving 12 bases between the germline ends. The DNA of the CDR3 is TGTGCCAGCAGTTACTATTCGGAGGGGACCTACGAGCAGTACTTC. Translation: CASSYYSEGTYEQYF.

Concerning this clone itself: This sample also contains other DNA sequences that code for the same CDR3. This chain connects TRBV27 to TRBJ1-6, with D possibly being TRBD1 (6 bases). The germline CDR1 and CDR2 sequences are MNHEY and SMNVEV (reference sequence). Trimming removed 2 bases from V and 6 bases from J, with 11 bases in between. The CDR3 spans 15 residues. The chain's CDR3 is CASSLPTGLNSPLHF. The CDR3 DNA follows: TGTGCCAGCAGTTTACCGACAGGTCTTAATTCACCCCTCCACTTT.

The V and J genes are TRBV15 and TRBJ1-4, with a possible D match to TRBD1 (5 bases). Germline assignment: CDR1 LNHNV and CDR2 YYDKDF (reference sequence). V was trimmed by 4 bases and J by 12 bases, leaving 15 bases between them. The CDR3 is 13 amino acids. The CDR3 protein is CATSTQWGSELFF. In DNA, the CDR3 is TGTGCCACCAGCACCCAATGGGGGTCTGAACTGTTTTTT. Full variable domain (remainder filled in from reference TRBV15 and TRBJ1-4): DAMVIQNPRYQVTQFGKPVTLSCSQTLNHNVMYWYQQKSSQAPKLLFHYYDKDFNNEADTPDNFQSRRPNTSFCFLDIRSPGLGDTAMYLCATSTQWGSELFFGSGTQLSVL.

The rearrangement uses TRBV7-8 and TRBJ2-7; perhaps TRBD2 as D (5 bases). Germline V gene lookup returns CDR1 SGHVS and CDR2 FQNEAQ. Between the trimmed V and J ends, which lost 0 bases and 6 bases, there was a span of 12 bases. The CDR3 sequence is 14 residues long. The CDR3 DNA reads as TGTGCCAGCAGCTTAGCGGGGTCCGGAGGCGAGCAGTACTTC. Translation: CASSLAGSGGEQYF.